The T cell receptor beta chain described here comes from a study of T-cell reconstitution after alpha-beta-depleted transplantation in children. The CDR3 sequence is 12 residues long. Germline-derived CDR1 and CDR2 are SQVTM and ANQGSEA. Trimming pared 6 bases from V and 2 bases from J, leaving 10 bases between. The authors prepared the TCRbeta library with unique molecular identifiers. Using its own MiXCR run on the PCR reads, TCRdb lists one record per CDR3 protein. Of about 610,000 distinct CDR3 sequences listed, about 11% were seen once; the top ten hold roughly 4%. This sample comprised PBMCs from the stem cell graft donor, obtained from the stem cell graft. The gene calls are TRBV29-1 and TRBJ1-2; no firm D call. This TCR was sampled from a human donor who donated a stem cell graft to a child with acute myeloid leukemia. The CDR3 loop is CSVRKDNYGYTF. DNA of the CDR3: TGCAGCGTCCGAAAGGACAACTATGGCTACACCTTC.